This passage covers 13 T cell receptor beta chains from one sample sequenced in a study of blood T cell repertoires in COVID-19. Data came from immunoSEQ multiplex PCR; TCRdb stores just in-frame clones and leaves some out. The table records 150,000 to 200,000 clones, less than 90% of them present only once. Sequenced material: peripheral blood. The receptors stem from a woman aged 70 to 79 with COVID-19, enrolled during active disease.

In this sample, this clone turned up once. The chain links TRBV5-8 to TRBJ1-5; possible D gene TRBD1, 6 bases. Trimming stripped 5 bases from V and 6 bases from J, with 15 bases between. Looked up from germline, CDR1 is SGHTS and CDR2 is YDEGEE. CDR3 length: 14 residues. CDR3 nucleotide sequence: TGTGCCAGCAGTCCGGGATTACAGGGTCAGCCCCAGCATTTT. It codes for CASSPGLQGQPQHF.

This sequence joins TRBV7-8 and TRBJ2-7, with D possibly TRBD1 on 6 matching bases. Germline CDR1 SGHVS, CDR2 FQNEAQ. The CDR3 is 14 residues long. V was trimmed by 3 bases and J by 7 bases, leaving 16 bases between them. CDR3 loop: CASSFLQGRGEQYF. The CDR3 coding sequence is TGTGCCAGCAGCTTTTTACAGGGCCGAGGAGAGCAGTACTTC.

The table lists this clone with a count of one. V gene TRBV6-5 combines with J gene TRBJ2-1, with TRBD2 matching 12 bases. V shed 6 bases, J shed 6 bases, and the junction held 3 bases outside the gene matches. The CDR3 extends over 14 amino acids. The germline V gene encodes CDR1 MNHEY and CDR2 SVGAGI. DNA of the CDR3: TGTGCCAGCAGACTAGCGGGAGGAGGCAATGAGCAGTTCTTC. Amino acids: CASRLAGGGNEQFF.

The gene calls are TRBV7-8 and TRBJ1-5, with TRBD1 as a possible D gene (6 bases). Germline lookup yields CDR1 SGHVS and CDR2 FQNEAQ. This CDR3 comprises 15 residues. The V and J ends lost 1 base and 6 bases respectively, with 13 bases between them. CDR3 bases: TGTGCCAGCAGCTTAGATGGGGGCGGTGGTCAGCCCCAGCATTTT. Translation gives CASSLDGGGGQPQHF.

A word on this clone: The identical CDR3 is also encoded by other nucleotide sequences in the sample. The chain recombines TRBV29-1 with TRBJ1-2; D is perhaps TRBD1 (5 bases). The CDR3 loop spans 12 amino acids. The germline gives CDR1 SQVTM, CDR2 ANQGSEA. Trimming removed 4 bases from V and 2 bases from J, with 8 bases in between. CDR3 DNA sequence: TGCAGCGTTGGTGGGGGGAACTATGGCTACACCTTC. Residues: CSVGGGNYGYTF.

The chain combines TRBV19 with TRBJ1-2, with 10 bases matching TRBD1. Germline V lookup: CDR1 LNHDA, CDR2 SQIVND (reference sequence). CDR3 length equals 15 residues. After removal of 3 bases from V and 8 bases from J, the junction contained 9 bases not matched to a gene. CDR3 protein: CASSISGTGERGYTF. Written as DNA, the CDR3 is TGTGCCAGTAGTATCTCCGGGACAGGGGAAAGGGGCTACACCTTC.

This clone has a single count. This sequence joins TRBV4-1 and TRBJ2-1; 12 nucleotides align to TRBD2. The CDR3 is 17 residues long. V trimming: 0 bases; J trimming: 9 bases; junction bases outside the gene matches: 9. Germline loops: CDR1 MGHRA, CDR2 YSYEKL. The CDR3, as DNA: TGCGCCAGCAGCCAAGAGTTGCCTAGCGGGGGGGCCACTGAGCAGTTCTTC. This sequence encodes CASSQELPSGGATEQFF.

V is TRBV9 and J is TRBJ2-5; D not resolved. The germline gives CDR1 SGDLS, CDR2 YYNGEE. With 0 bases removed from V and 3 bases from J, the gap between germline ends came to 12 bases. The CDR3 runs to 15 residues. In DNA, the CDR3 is TGTGCCAGCAGCGTAGGATCGTCGGGTAAAGAGACCCAGTACTTC. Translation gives CASSVGSSGKETQYF.

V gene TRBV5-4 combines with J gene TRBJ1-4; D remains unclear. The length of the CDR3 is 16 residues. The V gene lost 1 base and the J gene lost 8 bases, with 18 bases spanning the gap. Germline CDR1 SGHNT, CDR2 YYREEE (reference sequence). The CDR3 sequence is CASSLKSLDRGEKLFF. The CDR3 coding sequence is TGTGCCAGCAGCTTGAAGTCGTTAGACCGAGGGGAAAAACTGTTTTTT.

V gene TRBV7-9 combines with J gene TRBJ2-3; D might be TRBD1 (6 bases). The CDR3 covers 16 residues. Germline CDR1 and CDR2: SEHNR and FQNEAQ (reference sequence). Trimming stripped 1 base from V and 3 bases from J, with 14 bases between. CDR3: CASSLGIEQGTDTQYF. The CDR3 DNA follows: TGTGCCAGCAGCTTAGGGATAGAACAGGGAACAGATACGCAGTATTTT.

The CDR3, as DNA: TGTGCCAGCAGTTTAGGACTAGGGGAAAAACTGTTTTTT. As protein: CASSLGLGEKLFF. This chain connects TRBV28 to TRBJ1-4; D remains unclear. Trimming stripped 2 bases from V and 8 bases from J, with 9 bases between. This CDR3 comprises 13 residues. The germline V gene encodes CDR1 MDHEN and CDR2 SYDVKM.

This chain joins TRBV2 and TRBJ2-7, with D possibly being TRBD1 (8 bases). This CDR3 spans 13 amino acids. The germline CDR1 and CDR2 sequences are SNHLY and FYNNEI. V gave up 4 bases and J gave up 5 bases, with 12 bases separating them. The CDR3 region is CASSVQGGNEQYF. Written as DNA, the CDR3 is TGTGCCAGCAGTGTACAGGGGGGGAACGAGCAGTACTTC.

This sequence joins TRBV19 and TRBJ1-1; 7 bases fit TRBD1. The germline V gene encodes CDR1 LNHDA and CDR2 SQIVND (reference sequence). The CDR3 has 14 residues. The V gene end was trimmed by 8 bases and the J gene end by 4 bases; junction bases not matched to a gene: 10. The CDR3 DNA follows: TGTGCCAGTCGCAGAGGGGGCGAGGGCACTGAAGCTTTCTTT. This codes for CASRRGGEGTEAFF.